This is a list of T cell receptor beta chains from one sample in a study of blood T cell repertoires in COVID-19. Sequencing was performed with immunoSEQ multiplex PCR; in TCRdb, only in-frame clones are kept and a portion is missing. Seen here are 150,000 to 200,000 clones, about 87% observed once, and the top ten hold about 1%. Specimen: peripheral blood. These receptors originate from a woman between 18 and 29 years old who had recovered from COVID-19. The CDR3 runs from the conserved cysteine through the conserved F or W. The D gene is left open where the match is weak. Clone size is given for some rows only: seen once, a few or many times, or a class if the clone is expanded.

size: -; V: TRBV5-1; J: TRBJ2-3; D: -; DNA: TGCGCCAGCAGCCTCCGAGGTGACTCCCCAGATACGCAGTATTTT; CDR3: CASSLRGDSPDTQYF
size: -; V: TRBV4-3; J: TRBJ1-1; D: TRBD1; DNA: TGCGCCAGCAGCCTCATCACAGGGGGCTGGGGAACTGAAGCTTTCTTT; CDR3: CASSLITGGWGTEAFF
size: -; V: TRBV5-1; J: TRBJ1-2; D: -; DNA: TGCGCCAGCAGACGGGGGGCTTATACCGGCTACACCTTC; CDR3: CASRRGAYTGYTF
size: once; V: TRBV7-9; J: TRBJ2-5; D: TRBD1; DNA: TGTGCCAGCGGTAGAATCGGGACAGGGGGCACAGAGACCCAGTACTTC; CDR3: CASGRIGTGGTETQYF
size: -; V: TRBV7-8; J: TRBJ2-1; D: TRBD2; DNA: TGTGCCAGCAGCTTAGCTGGAGCGGGGTTCAGCTCCTACAATGAGCAGTTCTTC; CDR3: CASSLAGAGFSSYNEQFF
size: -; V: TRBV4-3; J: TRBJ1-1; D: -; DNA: TGCGCCAGCAGCCAAGATGTGACAATCTGGGCTGAAGCTTTCTTT; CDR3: CASSQDVTIWAEAFF
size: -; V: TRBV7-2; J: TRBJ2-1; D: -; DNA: TGTGCCAGCAGCTTAGTTGCTAGCCCCCATGAGCAGTTCTTC; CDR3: CASSLVASPHEQFF
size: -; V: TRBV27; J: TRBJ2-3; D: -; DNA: TGTGCCAGCAGTTTAGGAGGGGTCACAGATACGCAGTATTTT; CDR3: CASSLGGVTDTQYF
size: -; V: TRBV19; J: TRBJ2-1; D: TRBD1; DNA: TGTGCCAGTAGTGCGCCGACAGGGGCCGTCTACAATGAGCAGTTCTTC; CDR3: CASSAPTGAVYNEQFF
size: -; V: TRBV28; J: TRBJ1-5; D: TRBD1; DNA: TGTGCCAGCAGTTTATGGAGGGACAGGGGAGATCAGCCCCAGCATTTT; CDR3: CASSLWRDRGDQPQHF
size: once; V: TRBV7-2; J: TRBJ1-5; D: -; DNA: TGTGCCAGCAGCGCCCGGGAGGGCAATCAGCCCCAGCATTTT; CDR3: CASSAREGNQPQHF
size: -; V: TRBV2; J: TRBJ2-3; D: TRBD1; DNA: TGTGCCAGCTCCCGGGACAGGGTGGAAGATACGCAGTATTTT; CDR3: CASSRDRVEDTQYF
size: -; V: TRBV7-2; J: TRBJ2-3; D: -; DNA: TGTGCCAGCAGCTCTAGCCCTACGCAGTATTTT; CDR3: CASSSSPTQYF
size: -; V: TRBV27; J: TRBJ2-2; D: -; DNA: TGTGCCAGCAGTTTGTCGGTAGTAATCACCGGGGAGCTGTTTTTT; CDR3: CASSLSVVITGELFF
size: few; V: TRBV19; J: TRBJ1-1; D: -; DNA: TGTGCCAGTAGTATGTACAGTCACATGAACACTGAAGCTTTCTTT; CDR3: CASSMYSHMNTEAFF
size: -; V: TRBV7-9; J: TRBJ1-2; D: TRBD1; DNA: TGTGCCAGCAGCTTAGCAGGGGGCCTGGACTATGGCTACACCTTC; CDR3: CASSLAGGLDYGYTF
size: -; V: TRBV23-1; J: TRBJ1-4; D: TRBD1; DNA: TGCGCCAGCCTCGACAGGGACAAATTGAGGAAACTGTTTTTT; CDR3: CASLDRDKLRKLFF
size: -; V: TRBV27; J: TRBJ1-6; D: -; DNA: TGTGCCAGCAGTCCATCACAGAAACCTAATTCACCCCTCCACTTT; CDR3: CASSPSQKPNSPLHF
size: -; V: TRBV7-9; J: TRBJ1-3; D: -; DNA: TGTGCCAGCAGCTTAGACAGGGCTGGAAACACCATATATTTT; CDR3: CASSLDRAGNTIYF
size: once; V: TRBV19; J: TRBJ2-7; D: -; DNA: TGTGCCAGTAGCCGATCGGGGTCGAACACCTACGAGCAGTACTTC; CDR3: CASSRSGSNTYEQYF
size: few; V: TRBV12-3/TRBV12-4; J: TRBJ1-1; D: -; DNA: TGTGCCAGCAGTCCTATACCTCGGGTTGAAGCTTTCTTT; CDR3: CASSPIPRVEAFF
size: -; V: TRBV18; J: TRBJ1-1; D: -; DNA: TGTGCCAGCTCACAGTGGGCAGGGGAGAACACTGAAGCTTTCTTT; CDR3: CASSQWAGENTEAFF
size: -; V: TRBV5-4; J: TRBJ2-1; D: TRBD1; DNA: TGTGCCAGCAGCCCGGGGGGACAGGGTGGGCGAGAGCAGTTCTTC; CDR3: CASSPGGQGGREQFF
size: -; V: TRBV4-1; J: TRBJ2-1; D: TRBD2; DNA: TGCGCCAGCAGCCAAGGAGCCGGGGGGGCAAATGAGCAGTTCTTC; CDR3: CASSQGAGGANEQFF
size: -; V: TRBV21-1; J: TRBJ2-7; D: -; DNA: TGTGCCAGCAGCACCCCCCAGGCGCTCTCCTACGAGCAGTACTTC; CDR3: CASSTPQALSYEQYF
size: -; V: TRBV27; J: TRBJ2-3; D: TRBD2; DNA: TGTGCCAGCAGAGTAGCGGGGGTTCCCCGGGCTAGCACAGATACGCAGTATTTT; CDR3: CASRVAGVPRASTDTQYF
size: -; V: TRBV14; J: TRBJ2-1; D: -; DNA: TGTGCCAGCAGCCAAGTGAGTACGTACAATGAGCAGTTCTTC; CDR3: CASSQVSTYNEQFF
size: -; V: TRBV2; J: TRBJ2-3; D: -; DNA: TGTGCCAGCAGTGAGGAAGCGGGTACTAGCACAGATACGCAGTATTTT; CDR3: CASSEEAGTSTDTQYF
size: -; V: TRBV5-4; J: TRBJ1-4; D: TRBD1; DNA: TGTGCCAGCAGCTCGACAGGGGGCGAGGAAAAACTGTTTTTT; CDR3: CASSSTGGEEKLFF
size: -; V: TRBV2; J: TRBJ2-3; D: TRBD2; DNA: TGTGCCAGCAGTCCTCTACTAGCGGACTACGATACGCAGTATTTT; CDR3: CASSPLLADYDTQYF
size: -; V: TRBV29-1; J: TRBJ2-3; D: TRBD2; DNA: TGCAGCGTTGGGGCTAGCGGGGGAGCAGATACGCAGTATTTT; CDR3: CSVGASGGADTQYF
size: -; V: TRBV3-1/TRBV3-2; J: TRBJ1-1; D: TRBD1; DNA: TGTGCCAGCAGTCAGGCCGGGACAGGGAACACTGAAGCTTTCTTT; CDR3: CASSQAGTGNTEAFF
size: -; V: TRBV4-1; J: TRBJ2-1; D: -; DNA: TGCGCCAGCAGCCGCCACAGGGAGGGGAATGAGCAGTTCTTC; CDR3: CASSRHREGNEQFF
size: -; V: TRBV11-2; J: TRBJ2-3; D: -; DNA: TGTGCCAGCAGCCCTCCCGCGGGGCCCGCAGATACGCAGTATTTT; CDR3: CASSPPAGPADTQYF
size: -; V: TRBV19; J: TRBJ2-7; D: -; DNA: TGTGCCAGTAGTATAGGGGACTGGCGGGAGCAGTACTTC; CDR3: CASSIGDWREQYF
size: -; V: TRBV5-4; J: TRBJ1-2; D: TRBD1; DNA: TGTGCCAGCAGCTTCCCAGGGGGAATCTTCTATGGCTACACCTTC; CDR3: CASSFPGGIFYGYTF
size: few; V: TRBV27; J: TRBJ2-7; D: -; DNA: TGTGCCAGCAGTCTCCGAGCGAGTTACGAGCAGTACTTC; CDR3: CASSLRASYEQYF
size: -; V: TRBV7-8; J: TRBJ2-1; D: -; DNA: TGTGCCAGCAGCCCCCGACGGGGTTTGTTCTTC; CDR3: CASSPRRGLFF
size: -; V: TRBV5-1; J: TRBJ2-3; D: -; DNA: TGCGCCAGCAGCATAACCGGGACAAACACAGATACGCAGTATTTT; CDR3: CASSITGTNTDTQYF
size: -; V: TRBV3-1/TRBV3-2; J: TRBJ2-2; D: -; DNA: TGTGCCAGCAGCCAAGAACGAACGAGACAGAGCGTTACCGGGGAGCTGTTTTTT; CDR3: CASSQERTRQSVTGELFF
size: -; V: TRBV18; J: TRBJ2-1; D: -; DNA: TGTGCCAGCTCGCCCCGGGACTTATCCTACAATGAGCAGTTCTTC; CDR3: CASSPRDLSYNEQFF
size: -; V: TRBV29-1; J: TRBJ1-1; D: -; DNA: TGCAGCGTCAGGGGTGTGAACACTGAAGCTTTCTTT; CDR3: CSVRGVNTEAFF
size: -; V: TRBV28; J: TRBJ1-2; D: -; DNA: TGTGCCAGCAGATCCGAGCAGGGGCCCTATGGCTACACCTTC; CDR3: CASRSEQGPYGYTF
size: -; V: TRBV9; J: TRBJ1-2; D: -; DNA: TGTGCCAGCAGCCCCTGGGCAACGGGGAGGGATGGCTACACCTTC; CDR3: CASSPWATGRDGYTF
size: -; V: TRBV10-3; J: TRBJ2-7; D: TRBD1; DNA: TGTGCCATCAGTGACATGGACAGGGAAATTGTTCGGCAGTACTTC; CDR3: CAISDMDREIVRQYF
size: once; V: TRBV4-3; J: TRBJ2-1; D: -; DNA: TGCGCCAGCAGCCAAGAGCAGGGTGGTGAGCAGTTCTTC; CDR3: CASSQEQGGEQFF
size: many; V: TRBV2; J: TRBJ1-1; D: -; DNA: TGTGCCAGCAGTAGACAGGATTGGGAAGCTTTCTTT; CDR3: CASSRQDWEAFF
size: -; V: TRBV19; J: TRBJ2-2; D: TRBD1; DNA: TGTGCCAGTACGACAGGGGCGAACACCGGGGAGCTGTTTTTT; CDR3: CASTTGANTGELFF
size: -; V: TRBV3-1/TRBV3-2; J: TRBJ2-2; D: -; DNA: TGTGCCAGCAGCCAATACCCATACTGGTTCGACACCGGGGAGCTGTTTTTT; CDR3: CASSQYPYWFDTGELFF
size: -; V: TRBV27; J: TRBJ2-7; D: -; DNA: TGTGCCAGCAGCTCGTCTCAGACCTACGAGCAGTACTTC; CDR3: CASSSSQTYEQYF
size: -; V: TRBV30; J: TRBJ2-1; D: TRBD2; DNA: TGTGCCTGGAGTGTTTCCAGCGGGAATGTCGATGAGCAGTTCTTC; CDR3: CAWSVSSGNVDEQFF
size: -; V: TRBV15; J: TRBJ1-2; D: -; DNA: TGTGCCACCAGCTCCCTGTGGTTGACAGGTCACTATGGCTACACCTTC; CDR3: CATSSLWLTGHYGYTF
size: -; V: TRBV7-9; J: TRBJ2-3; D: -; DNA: TGTGCCAGCAGCACACTCGGCGAAGAGGACACAGATACGCAGTATTTT; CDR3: CASSTLGEEDTDTQYF
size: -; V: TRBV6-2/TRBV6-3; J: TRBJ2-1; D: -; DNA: TGTGCCAGCAGCCTAATCCCCCCGGTTAACAATGAGCAGTTCTTC; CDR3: CASSLIPPVNNEQFF
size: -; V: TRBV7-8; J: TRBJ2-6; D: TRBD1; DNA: TGTGCCAGCAGCCCCGGGACAGGGGTTGGGGCCAACGTCCTGACTTTC; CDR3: CASSPGTGVGANVLTF